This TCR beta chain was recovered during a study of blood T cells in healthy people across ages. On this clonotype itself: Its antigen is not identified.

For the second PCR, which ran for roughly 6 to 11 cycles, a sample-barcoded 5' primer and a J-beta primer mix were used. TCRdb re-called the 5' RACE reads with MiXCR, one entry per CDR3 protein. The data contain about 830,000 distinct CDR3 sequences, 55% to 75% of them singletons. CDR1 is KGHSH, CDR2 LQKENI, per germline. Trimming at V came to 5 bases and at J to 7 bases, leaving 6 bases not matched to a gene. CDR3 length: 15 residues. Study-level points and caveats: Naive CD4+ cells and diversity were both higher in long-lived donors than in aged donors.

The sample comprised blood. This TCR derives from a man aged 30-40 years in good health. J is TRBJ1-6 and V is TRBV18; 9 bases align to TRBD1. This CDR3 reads CASSRDRAGNSPLHF. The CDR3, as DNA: TGTGCCAGCTCAAGGGACAGGGCTGGAAATTCACCCCTCCACTTT.